The 4 T cell receptor beta chains presented below share a single source sample, sequenced in a study of cytomegalovirus exposure and HLA in healthy donors. Both 60 Vbeta primers and 13 Jbeta primers went into the PCR. Assay: immunoSEQ multiplex PCR; the TCRdb copy retains only in-frame clones and omits some. The sample comprises 85,000 to 120,000 clones, approximately 71% of which are singletons, and roughly 9.3% rests with the top ten. Sequencing was carried out using PBMCs. The origin of the receptors is a male donor in good health and CMV-seropositive.

V is TRBV7-3 and J is TRBJ2-5, with 10 positions matching TRBD2. The trim removed 2 bases at V and 3 bases at J, leaving 3 bases unmatched. The length of the CDR3 is 15 residues. The germline gives CDR1 SGHTA, CDR2 FQGTGA. The CDR3 spells CASSLGLAGEETQYF. CDR3 bases: TGTGCCAGCAGCTTAGGGCTAGCGGGAGAAGAGACCCAGTACTTC. The full variable domain, rest sourced from reference TRBV7-3 and TRBJ2-5, is GAGVSQTPSNKVTEKGKYVELRCDPISGHTALYWYRQSLGQGPEFLIYFQGTGAADDSGLPNDRFFAVRPEGSVSTLKIQRTERGDSAVYLCASSLGLAGEETQYFGPGTRLLVL.

The chain has TRBV19 and TRBJ1-5; D not resolved. The CDR3 totals 14 residues. Between the trimmed V and J ends, which lost 2 bases and 3 bases, there was a span of 8 bases. Germline CDR1 LNHDA, CDR2 SQIVND (reference sequence). The CDR3 bases are TGTGCCAGTAGTATACTCCAGTTCAATCAGCCCCAGCATTTT. Translated, it gives CASSILQFNQPQHF.

The table lists this clone with a few counts. The genes are TRBV7-2 and TRBJ2-7; 14 nucleotides match TRBD2. Per germline, CDR1 SGHTA and CDR2 FQGNSA. The CDR3 is 15 amino acids. J lost 7 bases, V lost 0 bases, and 2 bases had no gene match. DNA for the CDR3: TGTGCCAGCAGCTTAGCGACTAGCGGGAGGGCGGAGCAGTACTTC. It specifies CASSLATSGRAEQYF.

The chain recombines TRBV10-3 with TRBJ2-7; 11 nucleotides align to TRBD2. This CDR3 is 13 amino acids long. CDR1 and CDR2 (germline): ENHRY, SYGVKD. V lost 9 bases and J lost 3; bases outside the gene matches: 4. DNA for the CDR3: TGTGCCATAAGTACTAGCGGGAGCTACGAGCAGTACTTC. It yields the protein CAISTSGSYEQYF.